This passage covers 28 T cell receptor beta chains from one sample sequenced in a study of CD8+CD57+ T cells in acquired aplastic anemia. Patients included in sequencing had previously demonstrated CD8+CD57+ cell expansion by flow cytometry. TCR beta VDJ and CDR3 profiling used genomic DNA as template. TCRdb re-called the reads with MiXCR, one entry per CDR3 protein. Of about half a million distinct CDR3 sequences detected, about a third appear once; the ten largest clones hold 0.8% to 0.85%. Sequenced material: sorted CD4+, CD8+, or CD8+CD57+ T cells (not recorded which) from PBMCs. The receptor source for this set is a human donor with aplastic anemia.

As concerns this clonotype: One end of the junction does not line up with germline, which may come from a read error. The chain is built from TRBV7-6 and TRBJ2-1; 8 bases align to TRBD2. This CDR3 region has 14 residues. CDR1 and CDR2 from the germline V gene are SGHVS and FNYEAQ. CDR3 DNA: TGTGCCACCAGCTTGACGGGGACTAGTGGTGAGCAGTTCTTC. Protein sequence: CATSLTGTSGEQFF.

This clonotype was seen once. The chain uses TRBV7-8 and TRBJ2-5; 7 bases are a match to TRBD1. The CDR3 spans 13 residues. Losses at the gene ends were 4 bases for V and 4 bases for J; bases not matched to a gene: 3. Germline V lookup: CDR1 SGHVS, CDR2 FQNEAQ. CDR3 in DNA: TGTGCCAGCAGCTCTCCAGGGGGAGAGACCCAGTACTTC. This translates into CASSSPGGETQYF.

This rearrangement joins TRBV12-5 to TRBJ2-1; 7 bases agree with TRBD1. The V and J ends lost 6 bases and 3 bases, in that order; junction bases with no gene match: 8. Germline V gives CDR1 LGHNT, CDR2 FRNRAP. The CDR3 covers 15 residues. CDR3 amino acids: CASGRSGTDYNEQFF. As DNA, the CDR3 is TGTGCTAGTGGACGCTCCGGGACAGACTACAATGAGCAGTTCTTC.

This clonotype was counted a few times. The junction does not match germline at one end; this may be a read error. The CDR3 coding sequence is TGTGCCAGCAGTTACTCGATACAGGGAGAGGGGGATTATGGCTACACCTTC. This translates into CASSYSIQGEGDYGYTF. The chain couples TRBV10-3 to TRBJ1-2; tentative D call: TRBD1 (6 bases). The CDR3 runs 17 residues. Germline V gene lookup returns CDR1 ENHRY and CDR2 SYGVKD.

Many counts were recorded for this clonotype. The chain is built from TRBV6-1 and TRBJ1-2; 8 positions agree with TRBD1. Losses at the gene ends were 6 bases for V and 8 bases for J; bases not matched to a gene: 11. Looked up from germline, CDR1 is MNHNS and CDR2 is SASEGT. This CDR3 is built from 14 residues. CDR3 bases: TGTGCCAGCAGCCCGGACAGGGTGGGCCGGGGCTACACCTTC. It codes for CASSPDRVGRGYTF.

This clonotype was counted ten times or more. The chain has TRBV11-2 and TRBJ2-3; 9 bases are a match to TRBD2. CDR1 is SGHAT and CDR2 is FQNNGV in the germline V gene. CDR3 length: 16 residues. With 1 base clipped from V and 2 bases from J, the junction kept 4 bases outside the gene matches. The CDR3 DNA reads TGTGCCAGCAGCTTAGGGGCGGGGGGGCCCACAGATACGCAGTATTTT. Translation: CASSLGAGGPTDTQYF. The whole variable domain, remainder taken from reference TRBV11-2 and TRBJ2-3, is EAGVAQSPRYKIIEKRQSVAFWCNPISGHATLYWYQQILGQGPKLLIQFQNNGVVDDSQLPKDRFSAERLKGVDSTLKIQPAKLEDSAVYLCASSLGAGGPTDTQYFGPGTRLTVL.

This chain connects TRBV20-1 to TRBJ2-1; TRBD2 is a possible D gene (6 bases). Looked up from germline, CDR1 is DFQATT and CDR2 is SNEGSKA (reference sequence). The CDR3 consists of 16 residues. Trimming removed 5 bases from V and 10 bases from J, with 27 bases in between. DNA of the CDR3: TGCAGTGCTCTCCCAGACCTTGCGGGGCCGGTGGGCGAGCAGTTCTTC. Translated, it gives CSALPDLAGPVGEQFF.

The chain combines TRBV30 with TRBJ1-5, with D unresolved. The germline V and J ends were trimmed by 0 bases and 8 bases, with 11 bases remaining between them. This CDR3 spans 13 amino acids. Germline CDR1 and CDR2: GTSNPN and SVGIG (reference sequence). CDR3 amino acids: CAWSVGPREPQHF. CDR3 nucleotides: TGTGCCTGGAGTGTCGGCCCGAGGGAGCCCCAGCATTTT.

There are many counts of this clonotype. The CDR3: CASRKTDPFYEQYF. CDR3 in DNA: TGTGCCAGCAGGAAAACGGATCCCTTCTACGAGCAGTACTTC. This rearrangement joins TRBV27 to TRBJ2-7, with D uncertain. Germline values: CDR1 MNHEY, CDR2 SMNVEV (reference sequence). CDR3 length equals 14 residues. V lost 6 bases and J 3 bases, leaving 15 bases between the germline ends.

About this clonotype: One end of the junction is discordant with germline, which a read error may explain. The rearrangement links TRBV5-1 to TRBJ1-2; 7 nucleotides agree with TRBD1. Germline loops: CDR1 SGHRS, CDR2 YFSETQ. The CDR3 totals 15 residues. The CDR3 loop reads CARSLTGEEEDGYTF. CDR3 bases: TGCGCCCGCAGCTTAACAGGGGAAGAGGAGGATGGCTACACCTTC.

This clonotype was seen ten or more times. The chain has TRBV25-1 and TRBJ1-1, with TRBD1 as a possible D gene (5 bases). This CDR3 region has 16 residues. V was pared by 1 base and J by 3 bases, with 15 bases between. Germline V gene lookup returns CDR1 MGHDK and CDR2 SYGVNS. CDR3 bases: TGTGCCAGCAGTGAATCCTTGGGCTGGGGGTACACTGAAGCTTTCTTT. Protein sequence: CASSESLGWGYTEAFF. The whole variable domain, remainder taken from reference TRBV25-1 and TRBJ1-1, is EADIYQTPRYLVIGTGKKITLECSQTMGHDKMYWYQQDPGMELHLIHYSYGVNSTEKGDLSSESTVSRIRTEHFPLTLESARPSHTSQYLCASSESLGWGYTEAFFGQGTRLTVV.

The V and J genes are TRBV10-3 and TRBJ1-2; D gene unclear. The V gene lost 2 bases and the J gene lost 4 bases, with 5 bases spanning the gap. The CDR3 covers 12 residues. Germline V gives CDR1 ENHRY, CDR2 SYGVKD. The CDR3 protein is CAISEGLYGYTF. The CDR3 nucleotides are TGTGCCATCAGTGAGGGTCTCTATGGCTACACCTTC.

This clonotype was recorded once. This chain joins TRBV5-5 and TRBJ2-2, with TRBD2 matching over 13 bases. The CDR3 runs to 16 residues. Germline CDR1 reads SGHKS; CDR2 reads YYEKEE (reference sequence). V lost 2 bases and J lost 7; bases outside the gene matches: 5. CDR3 amino acids: CASSLVGTSGNGELFF. Written as DNA, the CDR3 is TGTGCCAGCAGCTTAGTCGGGACTAGCGGGAACGGGGAGCTGTTTTTT. The entire variable domain, with the rest obtained from reference TRBV5-5 and TRBJ2-2, is as follows: DAGVTQSPTHLIKTRGQQVTLRCSPISGHKSVSWYQQVLGQGPQFIFQYYEKEERGRGNFPDRFSARQFPNYSSELNVNALLLGDSALYLCASSLVGTSGNGELFFGEGSRLTVL.

The chain couples TRBV29-1 to TRBJ1-5; D might be TRBD1 (5 bases). The CDR3 loop spans 14 amino acids. Germline V gene lookup returns CDR1 SQVTM and CDR2 ANQGSEA. V lost 4 bases, J lost 4 bases, and 14 bases lay in between. CDR3 in amino acids: CSVAWGSGNQPQHF. The CDR3 DNA reads as TGCAGCGTTGCTTGGGGCAGCGGTAATCAGCCCCAGCATTTT.

The rearrangement links TRBV2 to TRBJ2-2, with TRBD1 matching 12 bases. The V gene's germline CDR1 is SNHLY and CDR2 FYNNEI. Unmatched junction bases numbered 6, after V lost 6 bases and J lost 7 bases. The CDR3 totals 15 residues. CDR3: CASSRGQGAIGELFF. The CDR3 DNA is TGTGCCAGCAGCAGGGGACAGGGGGCGATCGGGGAGCTGTTTTTT.

This clonotype appeared many times. V and J are TRBV7-3 and TRBJ2-1; unclear D gene. The CDR3 extends over 13 amino acids. CDR1 SGHTA and CDR2 FQGTGA come from the germline V gene. V lost 5 bases, J lost 5 bases, and 10 bases lay in between. The CDR3 bases are TGTGCCAGCAGCCCGACCCTAAACAATGAGCAGTTCTTC. This sequence encodes CASSPTLNNEQFF.

This clonotype appeared a few times. Since the CDR3 does not end with the conserved phenylalanine or tryptophan, this likely comes from a read error. The rearrangement joins TRBV6-1 to TRBJ1-6; D remains unclear. The V gene's germline CDR1 is MNHNS and CDR2 SASEGT. The CDR3 has 12 amino acids. This chain's CDR3 is CAGSLQESPLHL. The CDR3 nucleotides are TGTGCCGGCAGCCTCCAGGAATCACCCCTCCACCTT.

This clonotype was seen at least ten times. This chain uses TRBV24-1 with TRBJ2-1; 9 bases align to TRBD2. Germline-derived CDR1 and CDR2 are KGHDR and SFDVKD. This CDR3 has 13 amino acids. The trim removed 9 bases at V and 9 bases at J, leaving 8 bases unmatched. This CDR3 is CATAPSGKVEQFF. For the CDR3, the DNA is TGTGCCACCGCGCCTAGCGGGAAGGTTGAGCAGTTCTTC.

The chain links TRBV20-1 to TRBJ1-3; 9 bases map to TRBD1. The CDR3 has 15 residues. After removal of 1 base from V and 2 bases from J, the junction contained 3 bases not matched to a gene. Germline V CDR1 and CDR2: DFQATT, SNEGSKA (reference sequence). DNA of the CDR3: TGCAGTGCTAGAGGAACAGGGGGCACTGGAAACACCATATATTTT. It codes for CSARGTGGTGNTIYF.

This clonotype appeared a few times. This chain links TRBV6-5 with TRBJ2-7; 8 bases align to TRBD2. Germline-derived CDR1 and CDR2 are MNHEY and SVGAGI. With 4 bases clipped from V and 5 bases from J, the junction kept 7 bases outside the gene matches. The CDR3 has 14 amino acids. CDR3 coding DNA: TGTGCCAGCAGTTGGGGAGCGGGAGCAGACGAGCAGTACTTC. This codes for CASSWGAGADEQYF.

A note on this clonotype: Mismatch with germline at one junction end may stem from a read error. This sequence joins TRBV10-3 and TRBJ2-7; either TRBD1 or TRBD2 may fit D (7 bases each). CDR3 length: 15 residues. CDR1 is ENHRY, CDR2 SYGVKD, per germline. The CDR3 reads CAISKPNRGGGEQYF. CDR3 bases: TGCGCCATCAGTAAACCCAACAGGGGCGGGGGCGAGCAGTACTTC.

This clonotype was detected ten times or more. V usage is TRBV12-3 or TRBV12-4 and J usage is TRBJ1-2; 7 bases are a match to TRBD1. This CDR3 has 13 amino acids. V lost 5 bases and J lost 4; bases outside the gene matches: 4. CDR3 sequence reads: CASSNRGLYGYTF. CDR3 DNA: TGTGCCAGCAGTAATAGGGGGCTCTATGGCTACACCTTC.

This clonotype was seen a few times. The chain joins TRBV5-1 to TRBJ2-1, with D hard to call. The CDR3 consists of 14 residues. Germline CDR1 is SGHRS and CDR2 is YFSETQ. Trimming stripped 1 base from V and 5 bases from J, with 10 bases between. CDR3 in amino acids: CASSLSRLDNEQFF. The CDR3 bases are TGCGCCAGCAGCTTGAGTCGGCTAGACAATGAGCAGTTCTTC.

With respect to this clonotype: A much larger clone differs from this one at a single base, so this may be a read error. This chain joins TRBV7-3 and TRBJ1-2; 8 nucleotides match TRBD1. The CDR3 spans 15 residues. Germline trimming cut 5 bases from V and 8 bases from J; bases unmatched to any gene: 13. CDR1 SGHTA and CDR2 FQGTGA come from the germline V gene. The CDR3 sequence: CASSGRQGPALGYTF. The CDR3 DNA follows: TGTGCCAGCAGCGGTCGACAGGGGCCCGCCTTGGGCTACACCTTC.

This clonotype came up many times. V gene TRBV7-3 combines with J gene TRBJ1-6, with D possibly matching TRBD1 (5 bases). The germline CDR1 and CDR2 sequences are SGHTA and FQGTGA. V was trimmed by 2 bases and J by 5 bases, leaving 7 bases between them. This CDR3 spans 14 amino acids. In DNA form, the CDR3 reads TGTGCCAGCAGCTTATCAGGGCATAATTCACCCCTCCACTTT. Encoded protein: CASSLSGHNSPLHF.

V is TRBV20-1 and J is TRBJ2-1, with 7 bases fitting TRBD2. Per the germline V gene, CDR1 is DFQATT and CDR2 is SNEGSKA (reference sequence). The CDR3 covers 13 residues. After removal of 3 bases from V and 8 bases from J, the junction contained 7 bases not matched to a gene. The CDR3 nucleotides are TGCAGTGCTAGGAGCGGGGATAGGCATGAGCAGTTCTTC. Amino acids: CSARSGDRHEQFF.

This clonotype was seen a few times. The genes are TRBV12-3 or TRBV12-4 and TRBJ2-3; possible D gene TRBD2, 6 bases. Trimming removed 5 bases at V and 3 bases at J, with 9 bases between. CDR3 length: 13 residues. CDR3 sequence reads: CASSRERTDTQYF. CDR3 sequence (DNA): TGTGCCAGCAGTCGGGAGAGGACAGATACGCAGTATTTT.

There are many counts of this clonotype. The CDR3 DNA is TGTGCCACCAGCAGAGATGGGGAAGGGGCCTACGAGCAGTACTTC. It translates to CATSRDGEGAYEQYF. This chain connects TRBV15 to TRBJ2-7, with a tentative D call TRBD1 (5 bases). V lost 0 bases and J 2 bases, leaving 11 bases between the germline ends. Germline V gene lookup returns CDR1 LNHNV and CDR2 YYDKDF (reference sequence). This CDR3 comprises 15 residues.